The 27 T cell receptor beta chains in this list originate from one sample, sequenced in a study of cytomegalovirus exposure and HLA in healthy donors. The PCR employed 60 Vbeta primers together with 13 Jbeta primers. Produced via immunoSEQ multiplex PCR; TCRdb's table is partial and in-frame only. In the table there are under 150,000 clones, 65% to 75% of which are singletons. Sequenced sample: PBMCs. The receptors originated from a man aged 60-69 years in good health and CMV-seronegative.

This rearrangement joins TRBV28 to TRBJ1-5, with 10 bases that match TRBD1. The CDR3 sequence is 16 residues long. V shed 2 bases and J 8 bases; nucleotides not matched to a gene: 9. Germline assignment: CDR1 MDHEN and CDR2 SYDVKM. This chain's CDR3 is CASSLLLGTGVKPQHF. As DNA, the CDR3 is TGTGCCAGCAGTTTACTCCTGGGGACAGGGGTGAAGCCCCAGCATTTT.

This sequence joins TRBV6-5 and TRBJ1-2, with D possibly being TRBD1 (5 bases). The CDR3 is made up of 14 amino acids. Germline V CDR1 and CDR2: MNHEY, SVGAGI. The V and J ends lost 5 bases and 4 bases respectively, with 14 bases between them. CDR3 sequence reads: CASSQGPGSYGYTF. CDR3 DNA: TGTGCCAGCAGTCAGGGACCCGGGAGCTATGGCTACACCTTC.

The chain combines TRBV4-3 with TRBJ1-2, with D possibly matching TRBD1 (6 bases). The germline V gene encodes CDR1 LGHNA and CDR2 YSLEER. The length of the CDR3 is 15 residues. Trimming removed 4 bases at V and 6 bases at J, with 18 bases between. In DNA, the CDR3 is TGCGCCAGCAGCCTTGGATATAACAGGGACGATGGCTACACCTTC. Protein: CASSLGYNRDDGYTF.

The chain combines TRBV7-6 with TRBJ2-2, with 7 bases matching TRBD2. Trimming cost V 1 base and J 6 bases; bases outside gene matches: 11. The CDR3 has 17 amino acids. Germline-derived CDR1 and CDR2 are SGHVS and FNYEAQ. CDR3 DNA sequence: TGTGCCAGCAGCTTAGTAGGGCTAGCGGCTGGCCCCGGGGAGCTGTTTTTT. Encoded protein: CASSLVGLAAGPGELFF.

The sample holds one count of this clone. The CDR3 reads CASLAGGTDTQYF. CDR3 DNA: TGTGCCAGCTTAGCGGGAGGGACAGATACGCAGTATTTT. The J gene is TRBJ2-3, the V gene TRBV6-5, with 11 bases aligning to TRBD2. V lost 8 bases, J lost 3 bases, and 1 base stayed unmatched. Germline CDR1 is MNHEY and CDR2 is SVGAGI. This CDR3 comprises 13 residues.

V usage is TRBV27 and J usage is TRBJ2-7; D call uncertain. The CDR3 consists of 12 residues. Germline V CDR1 and CDR2: MNHEY, SMNVEV (reference sequence). V lost 7 bases and J lost 0, with 7 bases in between. The CDR3 bases are TGTGCCAGCAAAACCGGCTCCTACGAGCAGTACTTC. This codes for CASKTGSYEQYF.

The chain joins TRBV7-2 to TRBJ1-2, with 8 bases lining up with TRBD1. CDR3 length: 15 amino acids. Trimming cost V 3 bases and J 4 bases; bases outside gene matches: 7. The germline V gene encodes CDR1 SGHTA and CDR2 FQGNSA. The CDR3 DNA reads as TGTGCCAGCAGCTTTGGACAGGGAGGGGCCTATGGCTACACCTTC. It specifies CASSFGQGGAYGYTF.

The rearrangement links TRBV10-2 to TRBJ1-2; D ambiguous. Germline-derived CDR1 and CDR2 are WSHSY and SAAADI. The CDR3 contains 14 residues. V dropped 6 bases and J dropped 2 bases, with 13 bases sitting between them. CDR3 nucleotide sequence: TGCGCCAGCAGCGATAGGAGACCGAACTATGGCTACACCTTC. This encodes CASSDRRPNYGYTF.

DNA for the CDR3: TGTGCCAGCAGTGAAGCAGCGTCGATCATGCCCCAGCATTTT. Translation: CASSEAASIMPQHF. This chain joins TRBV6-1 and TRBJ1-5; no clear D. Germline assignment: CDR1 MNHNS and CDR2 SASEGT. V was clipped by 0 bases and J by 9 bases, with 12 bases between them. The CDR3 is made up of 14 amino acids.

This sequence joins TRBV7-8 and TRBJ2-7, with D possibly TRBD2 on 6 matching bases. This CDR3 is built from 15 residues. Germline CDR1 reads SGHVS; CDR2 reads FQNEAQ. The V and J ends lost 5 bases and 2 bases respectively, with 16 bases between them. CDR3 nucleotides: TGTGCCAGCAGCCGCCTGGGACTGGAGACCTACGAGCAGTACTTC. It is translated as CASSRLGLETYEQYF.

Only a few counts were recorded for this clone. CDR3 protein: CASSWGTRAETQYF. CDR3 sequence (DNA): TGCGCCAGCAGCTGGGGAACTAGGGCGGAGACCCAGTACTTC. The chain has TRBV5-1 and TRBJ2-5; possible D gene TRBD2, 5 bases. The germline gives CDR1 SGHRS, CDR2 YFSETQ. V was cut by 3 bases and J by 5 bases, with 14 bases left in between. This CDR3 contains 14 residues.

The J gene is TRBJ2-1, the V gene TRBV6-4; the match to TRBD2 covers 11 bases. The length of the CDR3 is 15 residues. With V trimmed by 4 bases and J by 6 bases, 5 bases remained unmatched. The V gene's germline CDR1 is MRHNA and CDR2 SNTAGT. CDR3 region: CASSGTSGRFNEQFF. CDR3 coding DNA: TGTGCCAGCAGTGGAACTAGCGGGAGATTCAATGAGCAGTTCTTC.

This clone was counted a few times. The V gene is TRBV6-6, the J gene TRBJ2-3, with 11 bases aligning to TRBD2. Germline CDR1 is MNHNY and CDR2 is SVGAGI (reference sequence). The length of the CDR3 is 16 residues. With 2 bases clipped from V and 3 bases from J, the junction kept 4 bases outside the gene matches. The DNA for the CDR3 is TGTGCCAGCAGTTACCCTAGCGGGAGGAGGACAGATACGCAGTATTTT. Amino acids: CASSYPSGRRTDTQYF.

The chain joins TRBV5-1 to TRBJ2-1; a possible D gene is TRBD2 (6 bases). V gave up 4 bases and J gave up 0 bases, with 11 bases separating them. The length of the CDR3 is 15 residues. In germline, CDR1 is SGHRS, CDR2 YFSETQ. CDR3 bases: TGCGCCAGCAGCAGCTTGACTAGCTCCTACAATGAGCAGTTCTTC. Protein: CASSSLTSSYNEQFF.

The CDR3 bases are TGCAGCGTCGCTACAGGGGCAACTAATGAAAAACTGTTTTTT. The encoded protein is CSVATGATNEKLFF. This chain joins TRBV29-1 and TRBJ1-4; 7 bases fit TRBD1. CDR3 length: 14 amino acids. Trimming cost V 6 bases and J 0 bases; bases outside gene matches: 4. Germline V gene sequence: CDR1 SQVTM, CDR2 ANQGSEA.

This chain uses TRBV28 with TRBJ1-4, with D tentatively TRBD1 (6 bases). Deletions cut 2 bases from V and 7 bases from J, with 17 bases between. This CDR3 is built from 16 residues. Germline V lookup: CDR1 MDHEN, CDR2 SYDVKM. This CDR3 is CASSLGGAGWVEKLFF. CDR3 DNA: TGTGCCAGCAGTTTAGGGGGCGCAGGGTGGGTTGAAAAACTGTTTTTT.

CDR3 residues: CASSRGLSSYEQYF. The CDR3 nucleotides read TGTGCCAGCAGCCGAGGATTAAGCTCCTACGAGCAGTACTTC. This chain links TRBV7-2 with TRBJ2-7; no clear D gene. V was shortened by 5 bases and J by 0 bases, with 11 bases between the two germline ends. The CDR3 extends over 14 amino acids. The germline CDR1 and CDR2 sequences are SGHTA and FQGNSA.

J is TRBJ2-5 and V is TRBV28; D may be TRBD2 (5 bases). The DNA end favors TRBJ2-7, so the J call may be wrong. Germline V gives CDR1 MDHEN, CDR2 SYDVKM. The CDR3 runs 16 residues. The CDR3 sequence: CASSLSEREASYEQYF. The CDR3 DNA is TGTGCCAGCAGTTTGTCCGAGAGGGAAGCATCCTACGAGCAGTACTTC.

The rearrangement uses TRBV11-2 and TRBJ2-3; 7 bases agree with TRBD1. Germline-derived CDR1 and CDR2 are SGHAT and FQNNGV. Losses at the gene ends were 3 bases for V and 4 bases for J; bases not matched to a gene: 4. CDR3 length: 14 residues. The CDR3 DNA follows: TGTGCCAGCAGCTTGGGACAGCCGGCAGATACGCAGTATTTT. Its protein is CASSLGQPADTQYF.

The chain recombines TRBV29-1 with TRBJ2-3; 8 bases are shared with TRBD2. In germline, CDR1 is SQVTM, CDR2 ANQGSEA. This CDR3 contains 13 residues. V lost 4 bases, J lost 5 bases, and 5 bases stayed unmatched. This chain's CDR3 is CSVATRGGDTQYF. CDR3 coding DNA: TGCAGCGTTGCCACCCGGGGGGGAGATACGCAGTATTTT.

The chain combines TRBV6-5 with TRBJ1-1; no clear D gene. V was trimmed by 2 bases and J by 6 bases, leaving 16 bases between them. The CDR3 is made up of 15 amino acids. Germline CDR1 is MNHEY and CDR2 is SVGAGI. CDR3 bases: TGTGCCAGCAGTTACCCGGGATCCCGGAGGTCTGAAGCTTTCTTT. Its protein is CASSYPGSRRSEAFF.

This clone was seen a single time. The rearrangement joins TRBV14 to TRBJ2-2; a possible D gene is TRBD2 (6 bases). The ends were cut back, 8 bases at V and 3 bases at J, with 13 bases in the middle. The V gene's germline CDR1 is SGHDN and CDR2 FVKESK. The CDR3 runs 14 residues. In nucleotides, the CDR3 is TGTGCCAGCCGTGGGAGCGGGTACACCGGGGAGCTGTTTTTT. Translation: CASRGSGYTGELFF.

This sequence joins TRBV5-1 and TRBJ2-1; 11 nucleotides line up with TRBD2. This CDR3 has 15 amino acids. CDR1 and CDR2 (germline): SGHRS, YFSETQ. V was clipped by 3 bases and J by 7 bases; unmatched bases: 6. The CDR3 loop reads CASSSLAGAGNEQFF. In nucleotides, the CDR3 is TGCGCCAGCAGCTCACTAGCGGGAGCGGGGAATGAGCAGTTCTTC.

This clone was detected only a few times. The V gene is TRBV4-1, the J gene TRBJ2-7; unclear D gene. The V end lost 0 bases, the J end lost 2 bases, and 11 bases lay between the germline ends. CDR1 and CDR2 from the germline V gene are MGHRA and YSYEKL. The CDR3 consists of 15 residues. CDR3 region: CASSQDGVATYEQYF. DNA of the CDR3: TGCGCCAGCAGCCAAGATGGAGTTGCCACCTACGAGCAGTACTTC.

The chain carries TRBV5-1 and TRBJ2-3, with 13 bases identical to TRBD2. The J segment lost 0 bases and the V segment lost 3 bases, leaving 4 bases of the junction unmatched. This CDR3 has 17 amino acids. Germline loops: CDR1 SGHRS, CDR2 YFSETQ. This CDR3 reads CASSSRTSGGSTDTQYF. The CDR3 DNA sequence: TGCGCCAGCAGCTCTAGGACTAGCGGGGGTAGCACAGATACGCAGTATTTT.

The chain uses TRBV5-6 and TRBJ2-6, with D possibly matching TRBD1 (5 bases). CDR1 is SGHDT and CDR2 is YYEEEE in the germline V gene. The length of the CDR3 is 18 residues. The germline V and J ends were trimmed by 3 bases and 0 bases, with 16 bases remaining between them. CDR3 coding DNA: TGTGCCAGCAGCTCTCGACAGTCCCTCCGCTCTGGGGCCAACGTCCTGACTTTC. It specifies CASSSRQSLRSGANVLTF.

The chain couples TRBV25-1 to TRBJ1-4, with TRBD1 identical over 7 bases. The germline CDR1 and CDR2 sequences are MGHDK and SYGVNS. The CDR3 covers 17 residues. V lost 7 bases and J lost 0; bases outside the gene matches: 11. The CDR3 here is CASTRGQGGSTNEKLFF. The CDR3 region has the DNA TGTGCCAGCACAAGGGGCCAGGGGGGTTCAACTAATGAAAAACTGTTTTTT.